This TCR beta chain was sequenced during a study of vaccination and CD4 T cells after COVID-19. Losses at the gene ends were 4 bases for V and 1 base for J; bases not matched to a gene: 6. This CDR3 comprises 16 residues. Germline CDR1 is LNHDA and CDR2 is SQIVND (reference sequence). General observations from the study: The median SARS-CoV-2-reactive clonotype number increased from around 19 to 38, without statistical significance.

The treatment is: approximately nine-day PBMC culture with coronavirus spike peptide pools or control peptides (ViraFEST assay). Expansion of antigen-specific T cells with peptide pools by ViraFEST preceded sequencing of TCRs. The Oncomine TCR Beta short-read assay was what sequenced the DNA obtained from cultured CD4+ T cells. TCRdb ran MiXCR on the PCR reads and lists one entry per CDR3 protein. The table has over 15,000 distinct CDR3 sequences, 58% seen once. In the case of this clonotype: Its antigen is unidentified.

This receptor was obtained from a human donor who had recovered from COVID-19. The sequencing here drew on CD4+ T cells from blood, cultured in vitro, taken after SARS-CoV-2 vaccination. The rearrangement joins TRBV19 to TRBJ1-5, with 8 nucleotides matching TRBD1. DNA of the CDR3: TGTGCCAGTAGTACTCTACAGGGGGTAAGCAATCAGCCCCAGCATTTT. This translates into CASSTLQGVSNQPQHF.